This T cell receptor beta chain was profiled in a study of beta chain features in type 1 diabetes. Sequenced material consisted of expressed TCRB transcripts (all of the isolated RNA was reverse transcribed). TCRdb's copy holds only in-frame clones and misses some; the assay was immunoSEQ multiplex PCR. Of tens of thousands of clones in the sample, about 60% are singletons; the top ten hold roughly 2.2%. The CDR3 has 17 amino acids. Per the germline V gene, CDR1 is SGHTA and CDR2 is FQGNSA. With V trimmed by 3 bases and J by 4 bases, 9 bases remained unmatched. Study conclusions and caveats: Here, the possible influence of HLA type (on TCRB rearrangement) remained unresolved.

About 110 mL of blood, on average, came from one heparinised draw per donor. The sample holds a few counts of this clone. Antigen unknown. Material: Tregs from blood. V is TRBV7-2 and J is TRBJ2-3, with 11 nucleotides matching TRBD2. The clonotype originates from a young woman in good health. The CDR3, as DNA: TGTGCCAGCAGCTTCGGGACCTTAGCGGGGGGGCCAGATACGCAGTATTTT. As protein: CASSFGTLAGGPDTQYF.